Shown below are 12 T cell receptor beta chains from a single sample sequenced in a study of cytomegalovirus exposure and HLA in healthy donors. The PCR employed 60 Vbeta primers together with 13 Jbeta primers. This table comes from immunoSEQ multiplex PCR, and its TCRdb copy is limited to in-frame clones, with some not included. The table records approximately 190,000 clones, about 80% of them present only once. The sample was PBMCs. The receptor source for this set is a woman in her forties or fifties in good health and CMV-seropositive.

This chain links TRBV5-1 with TRBJ2-7; 9 bases match TRBD2. The CDR3 extends over 15 amino acids. The germline V gene encodes CDR1 SGHRS and CDR2 YFSETQ. V trimming: 0 bases; J trimming: 4 bases; junction bases outside the gene matches: 5. The CDR3 spells CASSLVVAGDYEQYF. For the CDR3, the DNA is TGCGCCAGCAGCTTGGTGGTAGCGGGGGATTACGAGCAGTACTTC.

CDR3 region: CSVERSGGGETQYF. CDR3 sequence (DNA): TGCAGCGTTGAGAGGTCAGGGGGCGGTGAGACCCAGTACTTC. The V and J genes are TRBV29-1 and TRBJ2-5; 8 bases are a match to TRBD1. The CDR3 contains 14 residues. V was pared by 3 bases and J by 5 bases, with 8 bases of the junction left unmatched. Germline CDR1 and CDR2: SQVTM and ANQGSEA.

The chain is built from TRBV5-1 and TRBJ2-5; D remains ambiguous. The CDR3 consists of 11 residues. V lost 3 bases, J lost 5 bases, and 5 bases lay in between. Germline assignment: CDR1 SGHRS and CDR2 YFSETQ. As DNA, the CDR3 is TGCGCCAGCAGCTCTTTGGAGACCCAGTACTTC. This codes for CASSSLETQYF.

The chain couples TRBV19 to TRBJ1-4, with D possibly TRBD1 on 6 matching bases. V lost 1 base and J 8 bases, leaving 14 bases between the germline ends. CDR1 LNHDA and CDR2 SQIVND come from the germline V gene (reference sequence). The CDR3 is 15 residues long. The CDR3, as DNA: TGTGCCAGTAGTATAGTGGACAGCCGAGGCGAAAAACTGTTTTTT. Its translation: CASSIVDSRGEKLFF.

This chain uses TRBV6-6 with TRBJ1-5; D is unresolved. The germline V gene has CDR1 MNHNY and CDR2 SVGAGI (reference sequence). The CDR3 spans 14 residues. Trimming removed 4 bases from V and 2 bases from J, with 9 bases in between. The CDR3 protein is CASSSTGGNQPQHF. The CDR3 DNA reads TGTGCCAGCAGTTCCACCGGGGGCAATCAGCCCCAGCATTTT.

The chain recombines TRBV5-1 with TRBJ2-3; perhaps TRBD2 as D (5 bases). V gave up 2 bases and J gave up 1 base, with 11 bases separating them. CDR3 length: 15 amino acids. CDR1 is SGHRS and CDR2 is YFSETQ in the germline V gene. The CDR3 reads CASSFEGSGTDTQYF. The CDR3 DNA follows: TGCGCCAGCAGCTTTGAGGGTAGCGGCACAGATACGCAGTATTTT. The full variable domain, rest sourced from reference TRBV5-1 and TRBJ2-3, is KAGVTQTPRYLIKTRGQQVTLSCSPISGHRSVSWYQQTPGQGLQFLFEYFSETQRNKGNFPGRFSGRQFSNSRSEMNVSTLELGDSALYLCASSFEGSGTDTQYFGPGTRLTVL.

This chain uses TRBV6-5 with TRBJ2-3; 12 bases match TRBD1. This CDR3 comprises 14 residues. The germline CDR1 and CDR2 sequences are MNHEY and SVGAGI. The J segment lost 7 bases and the V segment lost 5 bases, leaving 4 bases of the junction unmatched. CDR3 nucleotides: TGTGCCAGCAGTAGGGGACAGGGGGCACATACGCAGTATTTT. It translates to CASSRGQGAHTQYF.

This clone was recorded only once. This chain links TRBV5-1 with TRBJ1-1, with 9 nucleotides matching TRBD1. In germline, CDR1 is SGHRS, CDR2 YFSETQ. The CDR3 totals 13 residues. V shed 9 bases and J 5 bases; nucleotides not matched to a gene: 8. The DNA of the CDR3 is TGCGCCACCTCAACAGGGGGCGCGACTGAAGCTTTCTTT. This sequence encodes CATSTGGATEAFF.

This clone has more than one count but fewer than ten. The same CDR3 also results from other DNA sequences found in this sample. V and J are TRBV5-1 and TRBJ1-5; D is possibly TRBD1 (5 bases). The germline V and J ends were trimmed by 4 bases and 2 bases, with 10 bases remaining between them. CDR3 length: 14 amino acids. Looked up from germline, CDR1 is SGHRS and CDR2 is YFSETQ. The CDR3 DNA follows: TGCGCCAGCAGCCCTGAAGGGGGCAATCAGCCCCAGCATTTT. Residues: CASSPEGGNQPQHF.

This clone was observed a single time. The chain couples TRBV6-1 to TRBJ1-5, with 8 bases that match TRBD1. The CDR3 is made up of 15 amino acids. V lost 6 bases to trimming and J lost 1 base; unmatched junction nucleotides: 5. The germline CDR1 and CDR2 sequences are MNHNS and SASEGT. CDR3 in amino acids: CASSDGTGSNQPQHF. As DNA, the CDR3 is TGTGCCAGCAGCGACGGGACAGGCAGCAATCAGCCCCAGCATTTT.

This sequence joins TRBV6-1 and TRBJ2-5; 9 bases line up with TRBD2. CDR1 MNHNS and CDR2 SASEGT come from the germline V gene. The CDR3 has 16 amino acids. J lost 4 bases, V lost 0 bases, and 6 bases had no gene match. This CDR3 reads CASSEAGRGGLETQYF. The CDR3 DNA reads as TGTGCCAGCAGTGAAGCCGGGCGGGGGGGCTTAGAGACCCAGTACTTC.

CDR3 nucleotide sequence: TGTGCCAGTAGTCAAGGAGGAATGAACACTGAAGCTTTCTTT. Translated, it gives CASSQGGMNTEAFF. The V call is TRBV19, the J call TRBJ1-1; the D is unclear. Germline V gene data show CDR1 as LNHDA and CDR2 as SQIVND (reference sequence). The germline V and J ends were trimmed by 5 bases and 0 bases, with 10 bases remaining between them. The CDR3 is made up of 14 amino acids.